This TCR beta chain is from a study of Graves' ophthalmopathy and Graves' hyperthyroidism. Study background: Ophthalmopathy not arising within 18 months of follow-up defined hyperthyroidism as stable.

Diagnosis used clinical symptoms, serum thyroxine, TRAb, thyroid ultrasound and orbital computed tomography. Points on this clonotype: Its antigen is not known.

Study-wide points: Sensitivity reached 85% to 90% and specificity about 76% for a 13-signature model separating ophthalmopathy from stable hyperthyroidism. For predicting ophthalmopathy progression, the model had 60% to 71% sensitivity and around 72% specificity.

RNA transcripts were the template, and TCR beta CDR3 regions were amplified from them. A first-round RT-PCR used HTBI primers, followed by a second-round multiplex PCR. TCRdb ran MiXCR on the multiplex PCR reads and lists one entry per CDR3 protein. The table includes 500,000 to 700,000 distinct CDR3 sequences, under 45% detected once. V lost 2 bases and J 11 bases, leaving 12 bases between the germline ends. CDR1 and CDR2 (germline): SEHNR, FQNEAQ (reference sequence). This CDR3 contains 13 residues. The clonotype originates from an adult man with Graves' hyperthyroidism. This chain uses TRBV7-9 with TRBJ2-2; no clear D. The sequencing sample was made of peripheral blood or thyroid tissue (not recorded which). The CDR3 region is CASSLQEPGELFF. Written as DNA, the CDR3 is TGTGCCAGCAGCTTACAGGAGCCTGGTGAGCTGTTTTTT. The whole variable domain, remainder taken from reference TRBV7-9 and TRBJ2-2, is DTGVSQNPRHKITKRGQNVTFRCDPISEHNRLYWYRQTLGQGPEFLTYFQNEAQLEKSRLLSDRFSAERPKGSFSTLEIQRTEQGDSAMYLCASSLQEPGELFFGEGSRLTVL.